Listed below are T cell receptor beta chains from one sample, sequenced in a study of CD8 T cells in Susac syndrome. TCRdb re-called the immunoSEQ multiplex PCR reads through MiXCR, storing one row per CDR3 protein. The sample yields 70,000 to 100,000 distinct CDR3 sequences, about 96% seen once. Source material: CD8+ T cells from PBMCs. The origin of the receptors is a human donor with Susac syndrome. Each CDR3 is given with its conserved first and last residue. The D gene is left open where the match is weak.

v_call	cdr3_length	d_call	cdr3_aa
TRBV20-1	14	TRBD1	CSANGGQGSYEQYF
TRBV11-2	15	-	CASKTRRGRTDTQYF
TRBV30	12	-	CAWSFTGNEQFF
TRBV6-2/TRBV6-3	15	-	CASSAGLFPKNIQYF
TRBV20-1	15	TRBD1	CSARDTGGLYEKLFF
TRBV19	16	TRBD2	CASTEKGGLAGWTQYF
TRBV4-3	16	-	CASSQDSGPEAGGYTF
TRBV6-5	11	-	CATWTVDGYTF
TRBV6-1	15	-	CASSEGQSGANVLTF
TRBV9	13	-	CASSVEGAETQYF
TRBV19	11	-	CASSVSRGYTF
TRBV7-9	15	TRBD1	CASSFRDRVPETQYF
TRBV7-8	14	TRBD2	CASSPAGGTDTQYF
TRBV10-3	13	TRBD1	CAIGQVLNTEAFF
TRBV7-2	16	-	CASSLVGSGGTDTQYF
TRBV2	12	-	CASRVGDYEQYF
TRBV20-1	14	TRBD2	CSVGDVGGTYEQYF
TRBV14	11	-	CASSRYNEQFF
TRBV7-9	14	-	CASSLEGPYNEQFF
TRBV6-2/TRBV6-3	16	TRBD2	CASSYWLAVNTGELFF
TRBV28	13	-	CASSPLSSYEQYF
TRBV13	13	-	CASSPGSTDTQYF
TRBV15	13	-	CATSISRDAGYTF
TRBV13	10	-	CASSLAEAFF
TRBV14	15	-	CASSQDSRGTYGYTF
TRBV12-3/TRBV12-4	17	TRBD1	CASSSVSAGGPRNEQFF
TRBV6-2/TRBV6-3	16	-	CASSTRTNSGANVLTF
TRBV6-5	13	-	CASSYDSSYEQYF
TRBV27	14	-	CASSFAGRAYEQYF
TRBV7-9	15	TRBD2	CAIQLAGDRYNEQFF
TRBV5-4	12	-	CASSPGGNEQFF
TRBV20-1	14	-	CSARDLGRSYGYTF
TRBV20-1	12	-	CSASRRYNEQFF